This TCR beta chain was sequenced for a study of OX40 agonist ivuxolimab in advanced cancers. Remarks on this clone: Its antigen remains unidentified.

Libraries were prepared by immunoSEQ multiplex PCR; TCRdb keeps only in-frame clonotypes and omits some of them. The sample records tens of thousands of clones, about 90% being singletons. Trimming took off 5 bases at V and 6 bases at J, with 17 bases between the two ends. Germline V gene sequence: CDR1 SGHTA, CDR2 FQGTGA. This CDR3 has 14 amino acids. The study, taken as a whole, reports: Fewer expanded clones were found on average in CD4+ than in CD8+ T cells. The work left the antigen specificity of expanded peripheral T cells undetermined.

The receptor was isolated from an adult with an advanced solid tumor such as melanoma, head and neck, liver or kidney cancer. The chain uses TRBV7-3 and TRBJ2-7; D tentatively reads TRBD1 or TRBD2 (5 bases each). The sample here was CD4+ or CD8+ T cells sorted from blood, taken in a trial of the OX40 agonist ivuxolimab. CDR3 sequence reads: CASSKDAIGGEQYF. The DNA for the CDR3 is TGTGCCAGCAGCAAGGACGCGATTGGGGGCGAGCAGTACTTC. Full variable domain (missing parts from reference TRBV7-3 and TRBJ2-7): GAGVSQTPSNKVTEKGKYVELRCDPISGHTALYWYRQSLGQGPEFLIYFQGTGAADDSGLPNDRFFAVRPEGSVSTLKIQRTERGDSAVYLCASSKDAIGGEQYFGPGTRLTVT.